Here is one TCR beta chain with its context. The target antigen is unknown. Terminally differentiated effector memory CD45RA+ cells were excluded from the naive CD8 cells, which were CD45RO-negative and positively selected for CCR7. Caucasian adults living in Nashville, Tennessee, provided all samples. CDR1 MDHEN and CDR2 SYDVKM come from the germline V gene. This CDR3 comprises 15 residues. Trimming pared 2 bases from V and 1 base from J, leaving 10 bases between. TCRdb's copy holds only in-frame clones and misses some; the assay was immunoSEQ multiplex PCR. The top ten clones hold under 2% of a sample with roughly 2,000,000 clones, roughly 93% of them seen once. The sample comes from a study of shared clonotypes between healthy human individuals. The study, taken as a whole, reports: Larger estimated richness was generally seen in naive subsets than in memory subsets. Clonotypes that were shared across several donors made up around 5% of naive CD4 clonotypes.

V gene TRBV28 combines with J gene TRBJ2-3; D is possibly TRBD2 (5 bases). The specimen was naive CD8+ T cells from PBMCs. This TCR was sampled from a man between 18 and 29 years old in good health. Some clones in this sample may be carry-over from other donors' samples. The CDR3 nucleotides are TGTGCCAGCAGTTTAATTGTTAGCGGCACAGATACGCAGTATTTT. Translating it yields CASSLIVSGTDTQYF.